This T cell receptor (beta chain) was profiled in a study of blood T cells in healthy people across ages. Turning to the study itself: About one barcoded beta molecule per two T cells was captured by template switching.

For the second PCR, which ran for about 7 to 11 cycles, a sample-barcoded 5' primer and a J-beta primer mix were used. Every sample gave at least 2.5 million paired-end reads containing CDR3. MiXCR, applied by TCRdb to the 5' RACE reads, yields one record per CDR3 protein. The sample contains about 830,000 distinct CDR3 sequences, 55% to 70% of which appear only once. CDR3 size: 12 residues. V lost 1 base and J 4 bases, leaving 7 bases between the germline ends. The germline V gene has CDR1 DFQATT and CDR2 SNEGSKA (reference sequence). The sample consisted of blood. This chain links TRBV20-1 with TRBJ2-5; D call uncertain. The clonotype comes from a man aged 25-45 years in good health. The CDR3 sequence is CSARAGAETQYF. Written as DNA, the CDR3 is TGCAGTGCTAGAGCAGGAGCAGAGACCCAGTACTTC.